The 19 T cell receptor beta chains in this list originate from one sample, sequenced in a study of shared clonotypes between healthy human individuals. Naive CD8 cells lacked CD45RO and underwent positive selection for CCR7, leaving out terminally differentiated effector memory CD45RA+ cells. Some clones are missing from TCRdb's copy, which holds only in-frame ones; the method was immunoSEQ multiplex PCR. Of a few million clones listed, roughly 93% were seen once; the top ten hold over 1.5%. Material: naive CD8+ T cells from PBMCs. These receptors came from a man aged 18 to 35 in good health. Some clones in this sample may be carry-over from other donors' samples.

V and J are TRBV27 and TRBJ2-1, with 13 bases lining up with TRBD2. The V gene end was trimmed by 5 bases and the J gene end by 8 bases; junction bases not matched to a gene: 6. The length of the CDR3 is 15 residues. From germline, CDR1 is MNHEY and CDR2 SMNVEV (reference sequence). For the CDR3, the DNA is TGTGCCAGCAGTCCAGGGACTAGCGGGACCTATGAGCAGTTCTTC. This translates into CASSPGTSGTYEQFF.

The chain uses TRBV5-6 and TRBJ2-5; TRBD1 is a possible D gene (6 bases). Germline V lookup: CDR1 SGHDT, CDR2 YYEEEE. The CDR3 runs to 15 residues. V was cut by 2 bases and J by 2 bases, with 13 bases left in between. The DNA of the CDR3 is TGTGCCAGCAGCTTCTCAGGGGCTCTACAAGAGACCCAGTACTTC. Translation: CASSFSGALQETQYF.

J is TRBJ2-2 and V is TRBV6-6; 10 bases are a match to TRBD2. The junction had 1 base not matched to a gene; V was cut back by 2 bases and J by 1 base. The CDR3 runs to 16 residues. CDR1 is MNHNY, CDR2 SVGAGI, per germline (reference sequence). CDR3 amino acids: CASSYASGRNTGELFF. The CDR3 region has the DNA TGTGCCAGCAGTTACGCTAGCGGGAGGAACACCGGGGAGCTGTTTTTT.

The CDR3 DNA is TGCAGCGTTGGGACAGGGGAGAGCAATCAGCCCCAGCATTTT. Protein sequence: CSVGTGESNQPQHF. This rearrangement joins TRBV29-1 to TRBJ1-5; TRBD1 matches 9 bases. V shed 4 bases, J shed 1 base, and the junction held 2 bases outside the gene matches. Per germline, CDR1 SQVTM and CDR2 ANQGSEA. This CDR3 has 14 amino acids.

This sequence joins TRBV6-5 and TRBJ2-2; maybe TRBD1 (6 bases). CDR3 length: 15 residues. CDR1 MNHEY and CDR2 SVGAGI come from the germline V gene. Trimming took 5 bases from V and 4 from J, leaving 14 bases between them. CDR3 in DNA: TGTGCCAGCAGTCTTCGACAGGACCGCACCGGGGAGCTGTTTTTT. Protein sequence: CASSLRQDRTGELFF.

The V gene is TRBV18, the J gene TRBJ2-5; 7 bases align to TRBD1. The J call may be faulty, since TRBJ2-7 better matches the DNA end. CDR1 and CDR2 from the germline V gene are KGHSH and LQKENI. The CDR3 length is 13 residues. The CDR3 loop reads CASSRAGGYEQYF. The CDR3 DNA follows: TGTGCCAGCTCAAGGGCAGGGGGCTACGAGCAGTACTTC.

CDR3 DNA: TGTGCCAGCTTGAGACGGACAGACACCACAGATACGCAGTATTTT. This encodes CASLRRTDTTDTQYF. V and J are TRBV11-2 and TRBJ2-3, with a tentative D call TRBD1 (6 bases). The CDR3 contains 15 residues. Trimming stripped 8 bases from V and 2 bases from J, with 17 bases between. Germline V lookup: CDR1 SGHAT, CDR2 FQNNGV.

The chain employs TRBV4-1 and TRBJ2-7, with 7 nucleotides matching TRBD1. The length of the CDR3 is 14 residues. J lost 1 base, V lost 3 bases, and 3 bases had no gene match. Germline V lookup: CDR1 MGHRA, CDR2 YSYEKL. The CDR3 DNA is TGCGCCAGCAGCCAGAGGGGACAGTCCTACGAGCAGTACTTC. Translating gives CASSQRGQSYEQYF.

The genes are TRBV10-3 and TRBJ2-7, with TRBD2 as a possible D gene (5 bases). CDR1 and CDR2 (germline): ENHRY, SYGVKD. Trimming left V 6 bases short and J 0 bases short, with 21 bases between. The CDR3 sequence is 17 residues long. The CDR3 DNA sequence: TGTGCCATCAGCCAATTGGGAGATGTTCATAGCTCCTACGAGCAGTACTTC. Translation gives CAISQLGDVHSSYEQYF.

V is TRBV2 and J is TRBJ2-7; no clear D. The germline CDR1 and CDR2 sequences are SNHLY and FYNNEI. The V and J ends lost 3 bases and 1 base respectively, with 10 bases between them. There are 14 residues in the CDR3. The CDR3 spells CASSEGRVSYEQYF. CDR3 DNA: TGTGCCAGCAGTGAGGGTCGGGTTTCCTACGAGCAGTACTTC. The full variable domain, with the rest looked up from reference TRBV2 and TRBJ2-7, is EPEVTQTPSHQVTQMGQEVILRCVPISNHLYFYWYRQILGQKVEFLVSFYNNEISEKSEIFDDQFSVERPDGSNFTLKIRSTKLEDSAMYFCASSEGRVSYEQYFGPGTRLTVT.

This CDR3 reads CASSSSGSLDTQYF. CDR3 nucleotides: TGTGCCAGCAGTTCCAGCGGGAGCTTGGATACGCAGTATTTT. The chain combines TRBV6-6 with TRBJ2-3; 8 nucleotides align to TRBD2. This CDR3 has 14 residues. V shed 4 bases and J 6 bases; nucleotides not matched to a gene: 6. In germline, CDR1 is MNHNY, CDR2 SVGAGI (reference sequence).

The rearrangement uses TRBV27 and TRBJ1-2; D possibly corresponds to TRBD1 (5 bases). Per germline, CDR1 MNHEY and CDR2 SMNVEV (reference sequence). The CDR3 contains 13 residues. Trimming left V 3 bases short and J 6 bases short, with 11 bases between. This CDR3 reads CASSFASGDGYTF. The CDR3 nucleotides are TGTGCCAGCAGTTTCGCGTCGGGGGATGGCTACACCTTC.

The gene calls are TRBV4-2 and TRBJ2-1, with D unclear. The CDR3 is 15 amino acids. CDR1 is LGHNA, CDR2 YNFKEQ, per germline. V lost 5 bases to trimming and J lost 4 bases, with 15 bases between them. The CDR3 DNA is TGTGCCAGCAGCGAAATACCGGGTCCTTACAATGAGCAGTTCTTC. Protein: CASSEIPGPYNEQFF.

The rearrangement uses TRBV10-1 and TRBJ2-5, with 7 bases identical to TRBD2. This CDR3 spans 12 amino acids. V was clipped by 6 bases and J by 7 bases; unmatched bases: 5. CDR1 and CDR2 (germline): WNHNN, SYGVQD (reference sequence). This CDR3 is CASRPGEGTQYF. Written as DNA, the CDR3 is TGCGCCAGCAGACCCGGGGAGGGGACCCAGTACTTC.

J is TRBJ2-1 and V is TRBV4-2; TRBD2 aligns across 15 bases. V gave up 4 bases and J gave up 4 bases; unmatched junction bases: 17. The CDR3 is 21 amino acids. Per germline, CDR1 LGHNA and CDR2 YNFKEQ. Here the CDR3 DNA reads TGTGCCAGCAGCCCCCTGCTTTCCGGGACTAGCGGGAGGTCGAGGTACAATGAGCAGTTCTTC. It codes for CASSPLLSGTSGRSRYNEQFF.

The chain links TRBV11-2 to TRBJ1-2; D unclear. V was clipped by 5 bases and J by 0 bases, with 10 bases between them. Per germline, CDR1 SGHAT and CDR2 FQNNGV. The CDR3 covers 14 residues. This CDR3 is CASSVAYSNYGYTF. The CDR3 region has the DNA TGTGCCAGCAGCGTAGCGTATTCTAACTATGGCTACACCTTC.

The rearrangement uses TRBV2 and TRBJ2-7; 7 bases are a match to TRBD2. The CDR3 has 15 amino acids. Germline values: CDR1 SNHLY, CDR2 FYNNEI. After removal of 8 bases from V and 7 bases from J, the junction contained 17 bases not matched to a gene. Here the CDR3 reads CASVGLAATYEEQYF. In nucleotides, the CDR3 is TGTGCCAGCGTGGGCCTAGCGGCTACCTACGAGGAGCAGTACTTC.

The V and J genes are TRBV4-3 and TRBJ2-2; a weak D match, TRBD1 (5 bases). Germline V gives CDR1 LGHNA, CDR2 YSLEER. Trimming removed 6 bases at V and 3 bases at J, with 26 bases between. The CDR3 has 19 residues. The CDR3: CASRLDNRFGSLDTGELFF. For the CDR3, the DNA is TGCGCCAGCAGACTCGACAACAGGTTTGGCAGTCTTGACACCGGGGAGCTGTTTTTT.

This rearrangement joins TRBV7-9 to TRBJ2-6; TRBD1 agrees at 7 bases. Germline V gene data show CDR1 as SEHNR and CDR2 as FQNEAQ (reference sequence). The CDR3 is 16 residues long. V shed 4 bases and J 4 bases; nucleotides not matched to a gene: 7. CDR3 nucleotide sequence: TGTGCCAGCAGCTCCGACAGGGCTCGCGGGGCCAACGTCCTGACTTTC. Encoded protein: CASSSDRARGANVLTF.